A single sample is the source of the 24 T cell receptor beta chains below, sequenced in a study of OX40 agonist ivuxolimab in advanced cancers. Produced via immunoSEQ multiplex PCR; TCRdb's table is partial and in-frame only. The sample lists tens of thousands of clones, 70% to 90% occurring once. Sequenced here: CD4+ or CD8+ T cells sorted from blood, sampled in a trial of the OX40 agonist ivuxolimab. Source of these receptors: an adult with an advanced solid tumor such as melanoma, head and neck, liver or kidney cancer.

V gene TRBV5-1 combines with J gene TRBJ2-5; D is possibly TRBD2 (5 bases). CDR1 and CDR2 (germline): SGHRS, YFSETQ. CDR3 length: 15 amino acids. The V end lost 6 bases, the J end lost 0 bases, and 15 bases lay between the germline ends. CDR3 in DNA: TGCGCCAGCACCGACCTAAGGGAGTACCAAGAGACCCAGTACTTC. Protein sequence: CASTDLREYQETQYF.

In this sample, this clone turned up once. This rearrangement joins TRBV9 to TRBJ2-7; 7 bases fit TRBD1. Germline-derived CDR1 and CDR2 are SGDLS and YYNGEE. With 0 bases clipped from V and 0 bases from J, the junction kept 6 bases outside the gene matches. The CDR3 contains 16 residues. CDR3 region: CASSVAGTDNSYEQYF. CDR3 DNA sequence: TGTGCCAGCAGCGTAGCCGGGACAGATAACTCCTACGAGCAGTACTTC.

This chain uses TRBV5-4 with TRBJ1-1; D uncertain. Between the trimmed V and J ends, which lost 2 bases and 1 base, there was a span of 12 bases. The germline gives CDR1 SGHNT, CDR2 YYREEE (reference sequence). The length of the CDR3 is 15 residues. The CDR3 loop reads CASSLMGKSNTEAFF. The CDR3 nucleotides read TGTGCCAGCAGCTTAATGGGCAAATCGAACACTGAAGCTTTCTTT. Combining the CDR3 with reference TRBV5-4 and TRBJ1-1 gives the whole variable domain ETGVTQSPTHLIKTRGQQVTLRCSSQSGHNTVSWYQQALGQGPQFIFQYYREEENGRGNFPPRFSGLQFPNYSSELNVNALELDDSALYLCASSLMGKSNTEAFFGQGTRLTVV.

The chain links TRBV21-1 to TRBJ1-4; the table's TRBD1 call for D was not verified on the DNA. TRBV21-1 is tagged as a pseudogene. This CDR3 has 16 amino acids. This chain's CDR3 is CATTPGNQSSNEKLFF. CDR3 bases: TGTGCCACCACGCCAGGGAACCAATCATCCAATGAAAAACTGTTTTTT.

This sequence joins TRBV29-1 and TRBJ2-1; D possibly uses TRBD1 or TRBD2 (5 bases each). Per the germline V gene, CDR1 is SQVTM and CDR2 is ANQGSEA. Trimming cost V 6 bases and J 5 bases, with 20 bases left between them. The CDR3 has 15 amino acids. CDR3 amino acids: CSVRDAAVYDNEQFF. CDR3 nucleotide sequence: TGCAGCGTGAGGGACGCCGCTGTTTACGACAATGAGCAGTTCTTC.

The V and J genes are TRBV19 and TRBJ2-3; TRBD1 aligns across 9 bases. J gave up 3 bases and V 5 bases, and 3 bases lay outside the gene matches. There are 14 residues in the CDR3. The germline V gene encodes CDR1 LNHDA and CDR2 SQIVND (reference sequence). CDR3 DNA: TGTGCCAGTAGTCCGGGACAGGGAACAGATACGCAGTATTTT. It specifies CASSPGQGTDTQYF. The entire variable domain, with the rest obtained from reference TRBV19 and TRBJ2-3, is as follows: DGGITQSPKYLFRKEGQNVTLSCEQNLNHDAMYWYRQDPGQGLRLIYYSQIVNDFQKGDIAEGYSVSREKKESFPLTVTSAQKNPTAFYLCASSPGQGTDTQYFGPGTRLTVL.

The chain combines TRBV5-1 with TRBJ1-1; D gene unclear. CDR1 is SGHRS and CDR2 is YFSETQ in the germline V gene. V was shortened by 0 bases and J by 4 bases, with 10 bases between the two germline ends. The CDR3 runs to 14 residues. The CDR3 sequence: CASSLVEGGTEAFF. The CDR3 DNA is TGCGCCAGCAGCTTGGTAGAGGGTGGCACTGAAGCTTTCTTT.

The chain joins TRBV6-1 to TRBJ1-5; 7 positions match TRBD1. Germline-derived CDR1 and CDR2 are MNHNS and SASEGT. The V gene end was trimmed by 5 bases and the J gene end by 4 bases; junction bases not matched to a gene: 8. The CDR3 is made up of 15 amino acids. The CDR3 nucleotides read TGTGCCAGCAGTTGGGGGACAGTTAGGAATCAGCCCCAGCATTTT. This gives the protein CASSWGTVRNQPQHF.

The chain links TRBV18 to TRBJ2-7; maybe TRBD2 (5 bases). Germline CDR1 KGHSH, CDR2 LQKENI. The ends were cut back, 6 bases at V and 6 bases at J, with 15 bases in the middle. The CDR3 loop spans 13 amino acids. The chain's CDR3 is CASSRGLGGEQYF. For the CDR3, the DNA is TGTGCCAGCTCTCGAGGACTGGGTGGCGAGCAGTACTTC. The variable domain in full, with the rest retrieved from reference TRBV18 and TRBJ2-7, is NAGVMQNPRHLVRRRGQEARLRCSPMKGHSHVYWYRQLPEEGLKFMVYLQKENIIDESGMPKERFSAEFPKEGPSILRIQQVVRGDSAAYFCASSRGLGGEQYFGPGTRLTVT.

The rearrangement links TRBV9 to TRBJ2-2; 8 bases map to TRBD2. There are 19 residues in the CDR3. Per the germline V gene, CDR1 is SGDLS and CDR2 is YYNGEE. The J segment lost 6 bases and the V segment lost 2 bases, leaving 18 bases of the junction unmatched. CDR3 sequence: CASSVGTSTFGPSSGELFF. DNA for the CDR3: TGTGCCAGCAGCGTGGGGACTAGTACATTCGGGCCCAGCTCCGGGGAGCTGTTTTTT.

The rearrangement joins TRBV28 to TRBJ2-3; 13 bases agree with TRBD2. Trimming removed 2 bases from V and 4 bases from J; junction bases left unmatched: 3. The CDR3 contains 16 residues. Germline V gene data show CDR1 as MDHEN and CDR2 as SYDVKM. This CDR3 is CASSLGLAGVADTQYF. The CDR3 nucleotides are TGTGCCAGCAGTTTAGGACTAGCGGGAGTGGCAGATACGCAGTATTTT.

The J gene is TRBJ1-5, the V gene TRBV15; D gene unclear. Trimming stripped 0 bases from V and 0 bases from J, with 9 bases between. This CDR3 spans 16 amino acids. Germline values: CDR1 LNHNV, CDR2 YYDKDF (reference sequence). The CDR3 DNA reads TGTGCCACCAGCAGAGATGGGCAGAGTAGCAATCAGCCCCAGCATTTT. This sequence encodes CATSRDGQSSNQPQHF.

J is TRBJ2-3 and V is TRBV7-6; no definite D call. The CDR3 has 13 residues. Germline V lookup: CDR1 SGHVS, CDR2 FNYEAQ. V lost 0 bases and J 4 bases, leaving 5 bases between the germline ends. The CDR3 nucleotides read TGTGCCAGCAGCTTAGCTGGATCAGATACGCAGTATTTT. This encodes CASSLAGSDTQYF.

A single count supports this clone. A junction boundary mismatches the germline segment, possibly from a read error. The chain recombines TRBV5-6 with TRBJ1-2; D is possibly TRBD1 (6 bases). This CDR3 spans 14 amino acids. Germline CDR1 and CDR2: SGHDT and YYEEEE. The CDR3 nucleotides are TGTGCCAGCACCTTGGGGGCAGGGACGGATGGCTACACCTTC. Protein: CASTLGAGTDGYTF. Full variable domain (outside the CDR3, taken from reference TRBV5-6 and TRBJ1-2): DAGVTQSPTHLIKTRGQQVTLRCSPKSGHDTVSWYQQALGQGPQFIFQYYEEEERQRGNFPDRFSGHQFPNYSSELNVNALLLGDSALYLCASTLGAGTDGYTFGSGTRLTVV.

The chain uses TRBV7-9 and TRBJ1-4; D is possibly TRBD1 (6 bases). V lost 0 bases and J lost 8, with 13 bases in between. Germline V gene lookup returns CDR1 SEHNR and CDR2 FQNEAQ (reference sequence). The CDR3 runs to 15 residues. CDR3 coding DNA: TGTGCCAGCAGCTTAGCGTTGGGGGCGCGAGAAAAACTGTTTTTT. Amino acid sequence: CASSLALGAREKLFF.

The CDR3 loop reads CASSLDSYEQYF. The CDR3 coding sequence is TGTGCCAGCAGCTTAGATAGCTACGAGCAGTACTTC. V and J are TRBV11-3 and TRBJ2-7; no firm D call. The CDR3 runs 12 residues. Germline V gene sequence: CDR1 SGHNT, CDR2 YENEEA. Trimming removed 0 bases at V and 3 bases at J, with 3 bases between.

This chain connects TRBV5-1 to TRBJ2-7, with 9 bases identical to TRBD2. The CDR3 covers 15 residues. The germline V gene encodes CDR1 SGHRS and CDR2 YFSETQ. V shed 4 bases and J 1 base; nucleotides not matched to a gene: 6. CDR3 region: CASSRTSAISYEQYF. The CDR3 DNA is TGCGCCAGCAGCAGGACTAGCGCGATTTCCTACGAGCAGTACTTC.

The chain has TRBV9 and TRBJ2-7; D unclear. The ends were cut back, 0 bases at V and 2 bases at J, with 9 bases in the middle. CDR1 and CDR2 (germline): SGDLS, YYNGEE. The CDR3 runs to 14 residues. The CDR3 spells CASSVEQYTYEQYF. CDR3 sequence (DNA): TGTGCCAGCAGCGTAGAGCAGTACACCTACGAGCAGTACTTC.

In this sample, this clone turned up a few times. This chain uses TRBV10-3 with TRBJ1-1; D call uncertain. Germline V lookup: CDR1 ENHRY, CDR2 SYGVKD. This CDR3 has 11 amino acids. Trimming removed 6 bases from V and 11 bases from J, with 13 bases in between. CDR3 protein: CAISDGILAFF. The CDR3 DNA is TGTGCCATCAGCGACGGCATTTTGGCTTTCTTT.

The V call is TRBV6-1, the J call TRBJ2-7, with 12 bases identical to TRBD1. V lost 6 bases and J lost 6; bases outside the gene matches: 9. The CDR3 sequence is 15 residues long. Germline loops: CDR1 MNHNS, CDR2 SASEGT. In DNA, the CDR3 is TGTGCCAGCAGCAACTTGGGACAGGGGGCGAGCGAGCAGTACTTC. As protein: CASSNLGQGASEQYF.

The V gene is TRBV5-1, the J gene TRBJ2-1; 12 nucleotides align to TRBD1. J gave up 9 bases and V 0 bases, and 7 bases lay outside the gene matches. There are 16 residues in the CDR3. The germline V gene encodes CDR1 SGHRS and CDR2 YFSETQ. The CDR3 bases are TGCGCCAGCAGCTTGGCCCGGGACAGGGGGCCGCGTGAGCAGTTCTTC. Its protein is CASSLARDRGPREQFF.

The chain links TRBV6-5 to TRBJ1-6; TRBD1 matches 8 bases. V gave up 5 bases and J gave up 6 bases; unmatched junction bases: 6. The CDR3 loop spans 15 amino acids. Germline values: CDR1 MNHEY, CDR2 SVGAGI. DNA of the CDR3: TGTGCCAGCAGTGGGACAGGCCTAGGTAATTCACCCCTCCACTTT. Translated, it gives CASSGTGLGNSPLHF.

The CDR3 DNA sequence: TGCGCCAGCGCAGCTCCTTCGAGGGGCCTTACCCATGAGCAGTTCTTC. It yields the protein CASAAPSRGLTHEQFF. V and J are TRBV5-1 and TRBJ2-1; D may correspond to TRBD1 or TRBD2 (5 bases each). The CDR3 is made up of 16 amino acids. V lost 7 bases to trimming and J lost 8 bases, with 25 bases between them. From germline, CDR1 is SGHRS and CDR2 YFSETQ.

The chain joins TRBV28 to TRBJ2-7, with 8 bases that match TRBD1. With V trimmed by 2 bases and J by 2 bases, 14 bases remained unmatched. The V gene's germline CDR1 is MDHEN and CDR2 SYDVKM. This CDR3 contains 18 residues. In nucleotides, the CDR3 is TGTGCCAGCAGTTTAATCCCCCCCGGGACAGGTGGACCCTACGAGCAGTACTTC. Its protein is CASSLIPPGTGGPYEQYF.